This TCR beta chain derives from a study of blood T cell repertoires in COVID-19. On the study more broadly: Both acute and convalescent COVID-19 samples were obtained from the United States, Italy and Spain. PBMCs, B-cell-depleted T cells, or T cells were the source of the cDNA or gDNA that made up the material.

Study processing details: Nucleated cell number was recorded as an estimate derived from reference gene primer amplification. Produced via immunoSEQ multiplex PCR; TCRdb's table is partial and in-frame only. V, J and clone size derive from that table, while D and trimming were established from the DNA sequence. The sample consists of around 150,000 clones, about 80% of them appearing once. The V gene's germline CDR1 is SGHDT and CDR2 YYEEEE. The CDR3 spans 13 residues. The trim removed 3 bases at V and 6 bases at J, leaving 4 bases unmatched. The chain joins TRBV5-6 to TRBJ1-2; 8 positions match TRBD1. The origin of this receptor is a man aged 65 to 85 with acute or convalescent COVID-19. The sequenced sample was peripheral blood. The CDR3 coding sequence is TGTGCCAGCAGCTCGACAGGGGTGAATGGCTACACCTTC. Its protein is CASSSTGVNGYTF.